The next 30 T cell receptor beta chains were all read from a single sample in a study of blood T cell repertoires in COVID-19. Profiling relied on immunoSEQ multiplex PCR, and the TCRdb table lists in-frame clones only, not all of them. This table has roughly 290,000 clones, 75% to 90% appearing once. Sequencing was carried out using peripheral blood. The origin of the receptors is a woman aged 25 to 45 who had recovered from COVID-19.

J is TRBJ1-1 and V is TRBV2; no clear D gene. The CDR3 is 13 amino acids. Deletions cut 4 bases from V and 2 bases from J, with 8 bases between. Germline V gene lookup returns CDR1 SNHLY and CDR2 FYNNEI. The CDR3: CASSVDFNTEAFF. CDR3 bases: TGTGCCAGCAGTGTGGACTTTAACACTGAAGCTTTCTTT.

V usage is TRBV30 and J usage is TRBJ2-7; D might be TRBD1 (7 bases). CDR1 GTSNPN and CDR2 SVGIG come from the germline V gene (reference sequence). The CDR3 sequence is 17 residues long. The V end was cut by 0 bases, the J end by 0 bases, with 18 bases between. For the CDR3, the DNA is TGTGCCTGGAGTGTTCGGAGACAGGGAGGTCTCTCCTACGAGCAGTACTTC. As protein: CAWSVRRQGGLSYEQYF.

The V and J genes are TRBV2 and TRBJ1-5, with D uncertain. CDR3 length equals 12 residues. Trimming took 7 bases from V and 5 from J, leaving 9 bases between them. The germline gives CDR1 SNHLY, CDR2 FYNNEI. CDR3: CASKDTDQPQHF. The CDR3 nucleotides read TGTGCCAGCAAAGATACTGATCAGCCCCAGCATTTT. Combining the CDR3 with reference TRBV2 and TRBJ1-5 gives the whole variable domain EPEVTQTPSHQVTQMGQEVILRCVPISNHLYFYWYRQILGQKVEFLVSFYNNEISEKSEIFDDQFSVERPDGSNFTLKIRSTKLEDSAMYFCASKDTDQPQHFGDGTRLSIL.

The rearrangement links TRBV12-3 or TRBV12-4 to TRBJ2-2; D uncertain. The V end lost 6 bases, the J end lost 3 bases, and 8 bases lay between the germline ends. The CDR3 has 13 residues. The CDR3 DNA is TGTGCCAGCAGGTGGAGTCACACCGGGGAGCTGTTTTTT. The encoded protein is CASRWSHTGELFF.

There are a few counts of this clone. The chain combines TRBV2 with TRBJ1-5; unclear D gene. V was trimmed by 2 bases and J by 0 bases, leaving 8 bases between them. Germline-derived CDR1 and CDR2 are SNHLY and FYNNEI. This CDR3 spans 15 amino acids. CDR3 loop: CASSESENSNQPQHF. The CDR3 region has the DNA TGTGCCAGCAGTGAATCTGAGAATAGCAATCAGCCCCAGCATTTT.

V is TRBV29-1 and J is TRBJ1-2, with TRBD1 matching over 8 bases. J gave up 1 base and V 4 bases, and 2 bases lay outside the gene matches. The CDR3 sequence is 13 residues long. The V gene's germline CDR1 is SQVTM and CDR2 ANQGSEA. Written as DNA, the CDR3 is TGCAGCGTTGGACAGGGGATTAACTATGGCTACACCTTC. Protein sequence: CSVGQGINYGYTF.

The chain carries TRBV4-1 and TRBJ2-7, with TRBD2 matching over 15 bases. Germline lookup yields CDR1 MGHRA and CDR2 YSYEKL. Trimming at V came to 3 bases and at J to 2 bases, leaving 2 bases not matched to a gene. This CDR3 has 16 amino acids. CDR3 nucleotides: TGCGCCAGCAGCCATGGACTAGCGGGGGGGGCCTACGAGCAGTACTTC. This translates into CASSHGLAGGAYEQYF.

The V call is TRBV19, the J call TRBJ2-2, with 7 bases aligning to TRBD2. CDR3 length: 15 residues. The trim removed 11 bases at V and 6 bases at J, leaving 15 bases unmatched. In germline, CDR1 is LNHDA, CDR2 SQIVND (reference sequence). The CDR3 here is CAGRPTSAGAGELFF. CDR3 in DNA: TGTGCCGGAAGACCTACTAGCGCTGGGGCCGGGGAGCTGTTTTTT.

V and J are TRBV5-4 and TRBJ2-7, with 9 positions matching TRBD1. CDR3 size: 14 residues. Germline V gene lookup returns CDR1 SGHNT and CDR2 YYREEE (reference sequence). Unmatched junction bases numbered 6, after V lost 3 bases and J lost 5 bases. CDR3 in amino acids: CASSSTGGTNEQYF. CDR3 in DNA: TGTGCCAGCAGCTCGACAGGGGGAACGAACGAGCAGTACTTC.

This sequence joins TRBV5-1 and TRBJ1-1, with D perhaps TRBD1 (5 bases). CDR3 length: 15 residues. Germline V lookup: CDR1 SGHRS, CDR2 YFSETQ. The V end was cut by 0 bases, the J end by 3 bases, with 12 bases between. In DNA form, the CDR3 reads TGCGCCAGCAGCTTGGATGGGGCTGGGGACACTGAAGCTTTCTTT. Protein sequence: CASSLDGAGDTEAFF.

The chain uses TRBV30 and TRBJ2-5, with TRBD2 identical over 12 bases. The J segment lost 5 bases and the V segment lost 5 bases, leaving 6 bases of the junction unmatched. The length of the CDR3 is 14 residues. The germline gives CDR1 GTSNPN, CDR2 SVGIG (reference sequence). The CDR3 is CAWLTLAGGETQYF. In nucleotides, the CDR3 is TGTGCCTGGTTAACCCTAGCGGGGGGGGAGACCCAGTACTTC.

The chain is built from TRBV24-1 and TRBJ2-7, with 7 bases that match TRBD2. Germline CDR1 and CDR2: KGHDR and SFDVKD. CDR3 length: 13 residues. Losses at the gene ends were 4 bases for V and 3 bases for J; bases not matched to a gene: 2. The CDR3 region is CATSDQRGYEQYF. In nucleotides, the CDR3 is TGTGCCACCAGTGACCAGCGGGGCTACGAGCAGTACTTC.

The chain has TRBV2 and TRBJ1-1; 7 nucleotides line up with TRBD1. Germline V CDR1 and CDR2: SNHLY, FYNNEI. The CDR3 length is 15 residues. With V trimmed by 6 bases and J by 0 bases, 7 bases remained unmatched. CDR3 coding DNA: TGTGCCAGCAGGGAAATACAGGGGCTGAACACTGAAGCTTTCTTT. It yields the protein CASREIQGLNTEAFF.

The V and J genes are TRBV24-1 and TRBJ2-1; TRBD2 matches 10 bases. This CDR3 region has 15 residues. V was pared by 8 bases and J by 4 bases, with 7 bases of the junction left unmatched. Germline loops: CDR1 KGHDR, CDR2 SFDVKD. The CDR3 DNA reads TGTGCCACCAAGGCTAGCGGGAGTCAATACAATGAGCAGTTCTTC. Amino acid sequence: CATKASGSQYNEQFF.

The CDR3 here is CASSIINTGTRFF. The CDR3 DNA reads TGTGCCAGTAGTATTATCAATACAGGGACGCGGTTCTTC. The chain combines TRBV19 with TRBJ2-1, with a weak D call TRBD1 (6 bases). The V and J ends lost 3 bases and 15 bases respectively, with 18 bases between them. The CDR3 contains 13 residues. Germline V gene data show CDR1 as LNHDA and CDR2 as SQIVND (reference sequence).

V is TRBV7-3 and J is TRBJ2-7, with D maybe TRBD1 (6 bases). Looked up from germline, CDR1 is SGHTA and CDR2 is FQGTGA. V dropped 3 bases and J dropped 6 bases, with 12 bases sitting between them. The CDR3 length is 13 residues. The CDR3 bases are TGTGCCAGCAGCTTCCAGGGGTTCAGCGAGCAGTACTTC. Translating it yields CASSFQGFSEQYF.

The J gene is TRBJ2-2, the V gene TRBV2; TRBD2 aligns across 15 bases. V dropped 8 bases and J dropped 6; count of bases not matched to a gene: 7. Germline values: CDR1 SNHLY, CDR2 FYNNEI. The CDR3 loop spans 16 amino acids. The CDR3 loop is CASGLAGGSTPGELFF. The DNA for the CDR3 is TGTGCCAGCGGACTAGCGGGGGGGAGTACCCCCGGGGAGCTGTTTTTT.

The rearrangement uses TRBV28 and TRBJ2-5, with TRBD2 as a possible D gene (6 bases). This CDR3 has 15 residues. Trimming took 2 bases from V and 2 from J, leaving 12 bases between them. Germline values: CDR1 MDHEN, CDR2 SYDVKM. CDR3 in amino acids: CASSLASRGQETQYF. CDR3 in DNA: TGTGCCAGCAGTTTAGCAAGTCGGGGGCAAGAGACCCAGTACTTC.

The V gene is TRBV4-3, the J gene TRBJ2-1; TRBD2 matches 9 bases. V lost 0 bases, J lost 7 bases, and 7 bases stayed unmatched. The CDR3 sequence is 16 residues long. Germline CDR1 LGHNA, CDR2 YSLEER. CDR3 coding DNA: TGCGCCAGCAGCCAAGAAGGGGTAGCGGGAGTAAATGAGCAGTTCTTC. It specifies CASSQEGVAGVNEQFF.

J is TRBJ2-3 and V is TRBV7-3; no reliable D call. The V end was cut by 6 bases, the J end by 3 bases, with 13 bases between. The CDR3 is made up of 14 amino acids. Germline CDR1 SGHTA, CDR2 FQGTGA. In DNA form, the CDR3 reads TGTGCCAGCAGTTATCTAGGCGGAACAGATACGCAGTATTTT. Translated: CASSYLGGTDTQYF.

The V gene is TRBV7-9, the J gene TRBJ2-7, with TRBD1 matching 12 bases. The CDR3 contains 17 residues. With 5 bases clipped from V and 0 bases from J, the junction kept 8 bases outside the gene matches. Germline CDR1 and CDR2: SEHNR and FQNEAQ (reference sequence). The CDR3 coding sequence is TGTGCCAGCAGCGTGGGACAGGGGGCCGAGGTCTCCTACGAGCAGTACTTC. This sequence encodes CASSVGQGAEVSYEQYF.

The CDR3 here is CASSLAITEETQYF. The CDR3 DNA reads TGTGCCAGCAGCTTGGCCATCACAGAAGAGACCCAGTACTTC. This sequence joins TRBV5-4 and TRBJ2-5, with D unclear. The CDR3 extends over 14 amino acids. From germline, CDR1 is SGHNT and CDR2 YYREEE (reference sequence). Trimming removed 0 bases from V and 3 bases from J, with 9 bases in between.

The rearrangement uses TRBV28 and TRBJ1-1; no firm D call. Germline V lookup: CDR1 MDHEN, CDR2 SYDVKM. This CDR3 is built from 15 residues. Deletions cut 3 bases from V and 0 bases from J, with 11 bases between. Here the CDR3 reads CASSFYSLMNTEAFF. The DNA of the CDR3 is TGTGCCAGCAGTTTTTACAGCTTGATGAACACTGAAGCTTTCTTT.

A single count supports this clone. The chain joins TRBV6-1 to TRBJ2-1, with a tentative D call TRBD2 (6 bases). Trimming pared 3 bases from V and 3 bases from J, leaving 18 bases between. CDR3 length: 17 amino acids. CDR1 and CDR2 from the germline V gene are MNHNS and SASEGT. CDR3 loop: CASSEGPGWGVYNEQFF. The CDR3 region has the DNA TGTGCCAGCAGTGAGGGTCCGGGGTGGGGGGTCTACAATGAGCAGTTCTTC.

The gene calls are TRBV27 and TRBJ2-3, with TRBD2 identical over 7 bases. CDR3 length equals 16 residues. Trimming at V came to 3 bases and at J to 0 bases, leaving 6 bases not matched to a gene. Germline-derived CDR1 and CDR2 are MNHEY and SMNVEV (reference sequence). For the CDR3, the DNA is TGTGCCAGCAGTTTTTTTTTCGGGGGGAGCACAGATACGCAGTATTTT. Translated: CASSFFFGGSTDTQYF.

CDR3 loop: CAWLDRGHGYTF. The CDR3 bases are TGTGCCTGGCTTGACAGGGGGCATGGCTACACCTTC. J is TRBJ1-2 and V is TRBV30; TRBD1 matches 10 bases. This CDR3 contains 12 residues. Losses at the gene ends were 5 bases for V and 6 bases for J; bases not matched to a gene: 3. CDR1 is GTSNPN, CDR2 SVGIG, per germline (reference sequence).

The chain joins TRBV27 to TRBJ2-2, with TRBD2 identical over 7 bases. V gave up 5 bases and J gave up 3 bases; unmatched junction bases: 3. Per the germline V gene, CDR1 is MNHEY and CDR2 is SMNVEV (reference sequence). The CDR3 covers 14 residues. The CDR3 sequence is CASSVSGYTGELFF. The CDR3 nucleotides are TGTGCCAGCAGTGTTAGCGGGTACACCGGGGAGCTGTTTTTT.

In this sample, this clone turned up once. This chain joins TRBV7-5 and TRBJ1-1. TRBV7-5 is reported as a pseudogene. This CDR3 region has 16 residues. CDR3 in amino acids: CARSLSRAGHAEEAFF. The CDR3 DNA is TGTGCCAGAAGCTTAAGCCGCGCGGGGCACGCCGAGGAAGCTTTCTTT.

CDR3 in amino acids: CAISVTGSGNTIYF. The CDR3 region has the DNA TGTGCCATCAGTGTAACGGGGTCTGGAAACACCATATATTTT. This chain joins TRBV10-3 and TRBJ1-3, with D unclear. Trimming pared 4 bases from V and 1 base from J, leaving 8 bases between. The germline V gene encodes CDR1 ENHRY and CDR2 SYGVKD. The CDR3 is 14 residues long.

The chain joins TRBV30 to TRBJ2-3; D is possibly TRBD2 (6 bases). Trimming left V 3 bases short and J 1 base short, with 11 bases between. CDR3 length equals 14 residues. The germline gives CDR1 GTSNPN, CDR2 SVGIG (reference sequence). CDR3 protein: CAWRPRRGTDTQYF. In DNA, the CDR3 is TGTGCCTGGAGGCCTAGGAGGGGCACAGATACGCAGTATTTT.